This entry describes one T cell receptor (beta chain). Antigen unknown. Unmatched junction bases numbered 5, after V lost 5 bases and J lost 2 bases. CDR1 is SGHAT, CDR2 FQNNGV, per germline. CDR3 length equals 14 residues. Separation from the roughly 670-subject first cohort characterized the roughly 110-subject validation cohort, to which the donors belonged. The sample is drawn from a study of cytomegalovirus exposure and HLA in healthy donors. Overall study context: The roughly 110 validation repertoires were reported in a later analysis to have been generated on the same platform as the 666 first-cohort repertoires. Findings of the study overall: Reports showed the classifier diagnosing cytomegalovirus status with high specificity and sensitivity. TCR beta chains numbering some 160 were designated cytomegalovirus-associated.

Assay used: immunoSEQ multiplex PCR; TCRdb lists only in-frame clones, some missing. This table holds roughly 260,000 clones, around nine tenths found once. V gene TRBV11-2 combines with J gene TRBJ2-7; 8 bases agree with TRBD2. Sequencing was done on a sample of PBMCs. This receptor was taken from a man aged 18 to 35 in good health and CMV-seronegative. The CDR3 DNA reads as TGTGCCAGCAGCCCGGGACTAGTCACCTACGAGCAGTACTTC. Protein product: CASSPGLVTYEQYF.